Below are 6 T cell receptor beta chains sequenced from a single sample in a study of cytomegalovirus exposure and HLA in healthy donors (dated by TCRdb to the late 2010s). The receptor library was made with the immunoSEQ multiplex PCR assay. For the multiplex PCR, a mixture combining 60 forward primers for TCR Vbeta segments and 13 reverse primers for TCR Jbeta segments was used. Not all clones reach the TCRdb copy of this immuneACCESS table, which keeps in-frame sequences only. Checked studies attribute under half of the gap to unresolved V genes and leave the rest unexplained. Within this sample are 150,000 to 200,000 clones, with roughly 79% of them counted one time only. The ten largest clones take up roughly 4.5% of the sample. The material sequenced was PBMCs. All receptors come from a woman younger than 30 in good health and CMV-seropositive.

The J gene is TRBJ1-2, the V gene TRBV19; D not certain. The CDR3 is 14 amino acids. Trimming stripped 4 bases from V and 2 bases from J, with 11 bases between. Germline CDR1 is LNHDA and CDR2 is SQIVND (reference sequence). CDR3 bases: TGTGCCAGTAGTAGAGTAGCCGAGAACTATGGCTACACCTTC. This gives the protein CASSRVAENYGYTF.

This clone occurred once. This chain links TRBV27 with TRBJ1-5, with D possibly TRBD1 on 6 matching bases. Trimming took 6 bases from V and 1 from J, leaving 10 bases between them. Germline CDR1 MNHEY, CDR2 SMNVEV (reference sequence). The CDR3 is 14 amino acids. CDR3 loop: CASRSGVSNQPQHF. CDR3 bases: TGTGCCAGCAGGTCAGGGGTAAGCAATCAGCCCCAGCATTTT.

This chain joins TRBV4-1 and TRBJ1-6; D is possibly TRBD1 (6 bases). Trimming cost V 1 base and J 5 bases, with 6 bases left between them. The CDR3 has 14 residues. Germline V gene data show CDR1 as MGHRA and CDR2 as YSYEKL. CDR3 DNA: TGCGCCAGCAGCCAAGGGACAGATAATTCACCCCTCCACTTT. It translates to CASSQGTDNSPLHF.

The chain employs TRBV4-2 and TRBJ2-5, with unresolved D. The germline CDR1 and CDR2 sequences are LGHNA and YNFKEQ. The CDR3 is 15 residues long. V lost 1 base, J lost 0 bases, and 9 bases lay in between. This chain's CDR3 is CASSQVYSNQETQYF. The CDR3 nucleotides read TGTGCCAGCAGCCAAGTCTACTCCAACCAAGAGACCCAGTACTTC.

This chain connects TRBV7-3 to TRBJ2-3; maybe TRBD2 (5 bases). The CDR3 is made up of 14 amino acids. Trimming pared 6 bases from V and 6 bases from J, leaving 16 bases between. Germline CDR1 reads SGHTA; CDR2 reads FQGTGA. Here the CDR3 DNA reads TGTGCCAGCAGTTTCCTAGCTCCCGGGGATACGCAGTATTTT. This encodes CASSFLAPGDTQYF.

V usage is TRBV28 and J usage is TRBJ1-6; D remains unclear. The V and J ends lost 5 bases and 13 bases respectively, with 12 bases between them. There are 12 residues in the CDR3. Germline V lookup: CDR1 MDHEN, CDR2 SYDVKM. The CDR3 sequence is CASSLGRPPLHF. CDR3 in DNA: TGTGCCAGCAGTCTGGGCCGTCCGCCCCTCCACTTT.